The next 32 T cell receptor beta chains were all read from a single sample in a study of blood T cell repertoires in COVID-19. Assay used: immunoSEQ multiplex PCR; TCRdb lists only in-frame clones, some missing. Counted here are a few hundred thousand clones, 80% to 90% occurring once; the ten biggest clones make up roughly a tenth. Sequencing used peripheral blood. These receptors were obtained from a woman older than 75 with acute or convalescent COVID-19.

The DNA of the CDR3 is TGTGCCAGCAGCTCCCTTCCTAACGACATGACCTCTGGAAACACCATATATTTT. Its translation: CASSSLPNDMTSGNTIYF. The chain combines TRBV5-5 with TRBJ1-3; D not resolved. This CDR3 contains 18 residues. V lost 3 bases to trimming and J lost 0 bases, with 19 bases between them. The germline CDR1 and CDR2 sequences are SGHKS and YYEKEE (reference sequence).

As regards this clone: This CDR3 is also generated by other DNA sequences in the sample. The chain recombines TRBV5-1 with TRBJ1-2; 8 nucleotides agree with TRBD1. Germline V gene sequence: CDR1 SGHRS, CDR2 YFSETQ. Unmatched junction bases numbered 4, after V lost 0 bases and J lost 3 bases. CDR3 length: 15 residues. The CDR3 DNA is TGCGCCAGCAGCTTGGTGCAGGGGGCTGACTATGGCTACACCTTC. Protein: CASSLVQGADYGYTF.

This clone was recorded a few times. V gene TRBV27 combines with J gene TRBJ1-2; 8 bases match TRBD1. CDR3 length: 16 amino acids. Unmatched junction bases numbered 10, after V lost 0 bases and J lost 7 bases. Germline loops: CDR1 MNHEY, CDR2 SMNVEV (reference sequence). Here the CDR3 DNA reads TGTGCCAGCAGTTTATCCCACTTGACAGGGGAGTCTGGCTACACCTTC. Translated: CASSLSHLTGESGYTF.

J is TRBJ2-2 and V is TRBV14; D unresolved. Trimming took 1 base from V and 6 from J, leaving 15 bases between them. Germline CDR1 is SGHDN and CDR2 is FVKESK. The CDR3 runs to 16 residues. The CDR3 here is CASSQVYVGVPGELFF. The CDR3, as DNA: TGTGCCAGCAGCCAAGTTTATGTAGGAGTCCCCGGGGAGCTGTTTTTT.

The chain couples TRBV7-2 to TRBJ2-5; TRBD2 matches 13 bases. This CDR3 spans 16 amino acids. The J segment lost 5 bases and the V segment lost 4 bases, leaving 7 bases of the junction unmatched. Germline loops: CDR1 SGHTA, CDR2 FQGNSA. CDR3 in DNA: TGTGCCAGCAGCTCGTACACTAGCGGGGGGGCGGAGACCCAGTACTTC. This gives the protein CASSSYTSGGAETQYF.

The chain uses TRBV2 and TRBJ2-5, with D possibly matching TRBD1 (7 bases). Germline V lookup: CDR1 SNHLY, CDR2 FYNNEI. The CDR3 contains 15 residues. V was cut by 11 bases and J by 2 bases, with 21 bases left in between. This CDR3 is CAAAGRSGQQETQYF. In nucleotides, the CDR3 is TGTGCCGCAGCGGGTAGGTCGGGACAGCAAGAGACCCAGTACTTC.

The V call is TRBV19, the J call TRBJ2-7; the D gene is possibly TRBD1 (5 bases). Looked up from germline, CDR1 is LNHDA and CDR2 is SQIVND (reference sequence). Trimming left V 5 bases short and J 2 bases short, with 13 bases between. The CDR3 consists of 14 residues. CDR3 sequence reads: CASSLQADTYEQYF. The CDR3 nucleotides read TGTGCCAGTAGTCTCCAGGCGGACACCTACGAGCAGTACTTC. Filled out from reference TRBV19 and TRBJ2-7, the complete variable domain reads DGGITQSPKYLFRKEGQNVTLSCEQNLNHDAMYWYRQDPGQGLRLIYYSQIVNDFQKGDIAEGYSVSREKKESFPLTVTSAQKNPTAFYLCASSLQADTYEQYFGPGTRLTVT.

V usage is TRBV4-1 and J usage is TRBJ1-1; D perhaps matches TRBD1 (5 bases). Per germline, CDR1 MGHRA and CDR2 YSYEKL. CDR3 length: 17 residues. Trimming shortened V by 4 bases and J by 0 bases, and 18 bases separated the two germline ends. The CDR3 loop reads CASSLRASASLNTEAFF. The DNA of the CDR3 is TGCGCCAGCAGCCTCAGGGCCTCGGCCTCTTTGAACACTGAAGCTTTCTTT.

This chain links TRBV5-1 with TRBJ1-2; 10 bases match TRBD1. Trimming at V came to 4 bases and at J to 1 base, leaving 4 bases not matched to a gene. This CDR3 has 15 amino acids. Germline lookup yields CDR1 SGHRS and CDR2 YFSETQ. The CDR3, as DNA: TGCGCCAGCAGCGTGACAGGGGGCAGTAACTATGGCTACACCTTC. It is translated as CASSVTGGSNYGYTF.

The chain joins TRBV5-8 to TRBJ2-1; TRBD1 matches 10 bases. The CDR3 totals 14 residues. The germline gives CDR1 SGHTS, CDR2 YDEGEE. V lost 8 bases to trimming and J lost 3 bases; unmatched junction nucleotides: 5. The chain's CDR3 is CASSGTGVYNEQFF. The DNA for the CDR3 is TGTGCCAGTTCCGGGACAGGGGTCTACAATGAGCAGTTCTTC.

This chain connects TRBV5-1 to TRBJ2-2; maybe TRBD2 (7 bases). Trimming cost V 4 bases and J 0 bases, with 13 bases left between them. This CDR3 is built from 16 residues. Germline-derived CDR1 and CDR2 are SGHRS and YFSETQ. CDR3: CASSLFGGPNTGELFF. DNA of the CDR3: TGCGCCAGCAGCCTTTTCGGGGGGCCGAACACCGGGGAGCTGTTTTTT.

The V call is TRBV19, the J call TRBJ1-5, with TRBD1 matching over 7 bases. The CDR3 consists of 18 residues. With V trimmed by 6 bases and J by 0 bases, 14 bases remained unmatched. From germline, CDR1 is LNHDA and CDR2 SQIVND (reference sequence). The CDR3 sequence: CASSSTSSGQNSNQPQHF. In nucleotides, the CDR3 is TGTGCCAGTAGCTCAACCTCCTCGGGACAGAATAGCAATCAGCCCCAGCATTTT.

The rearrangement links TRBV27 to TRBJ1-4, with D possibly matching TRBD1 (6 bases). V dropped 3 bases and J dropped 3 bases, with 11 bases sitting between them. This CDR3 is 15 amino acids long. From germline, CDR1 is MNHEY and CDR2 SMNVEV (reference sequence). This chain's CDR3 is CASSFRQGPNEKLFF. Here the CDR3 DNA reads TGTGCCAGCAGTTTCCGGCAGGGGCCTAATGAAAAACTGTTTTTT.

The chain combines TRBV30 with TRBJ2-7; D not resolved. Germline V CDR1 and CDR2: GTSNPN, SVGIG (reference sequence). V was trimmed by 3 bases and J by 3 bases, leaving 15 bases between them. The length of the CDR3 is 14 residues. The CDR3 loop reads CAWSPIDGFYEQYF. The CDR3 nucleotides are TGTGCCTGGAGCCCGATAGACGGGTTCTACGAGCAGTACTTC.

The V gene is TRBV24-1, the J gene TRBJ2-1; D not resolved. The CDR3 length is 17 residues. CDR1 KGHDR and CDR2 SFDVKD come from the germline V gene. V lost 0 bases, J lost 0 bases, and 11 bases lay in between. CDR3 sequence (DNA): TGTGCCACCAGTGATTTGTCAGGCGATAGCTCCTACAATGAGCAGTTCTTC. This gives the protein CATSDLSGDSSYNEQFF.

The sample holds a few counts of this clone. This sequence joins TRBV5-6 and TRBJ2-2, with 13 bases fitting TRBD2. The CDR3 totals 16 residues. With V trimmed by 2 bases and J by 6 bases, 4 bases remained unmatched. CDR1 and CDR2 from the germline V gene are SGHDT and YYEEEE. The DNA of the CDR3 is TGTGCCAGCAGCTTCACTAGCGGGGGGGCCCCCGGGGAGCTGTTTTTT. It is translated as CASSFTSGGAPGELFF.

V usage is TRBV3-1 (or the pseudogene TRBV3-2) and J usage is TRBJ1-2; D is possibly TRBD1 (5 bases). Trimming cost V 0 bases and J 2 bases, with 10 bases left between them. Germline loops: CDR1 LGHDT, CDR2 YNNKEL (reference sequence). The CDR3 spans 15 residues. CDR3 amino acids: CASSQEGLPNYGYTF. DNA for the CDR3: TGTGCCAGCAGCCAAGAGGGGCTGCCCAACTATGGCTACACCTTC.

The chain is built from TRBV21-1 and TRBJ2-7; whether TRBD1, the table's D call, matches the DNA was not checked. TRBV21-1 is assigned pseudogene status. The CDR3 runs 14 residues. CDR3 in amino acids: CASSTRTGGYEQYF. CDR3 bases: TGTGCCAGCAGCACGAGGACAGGGGGCTACGAGCAGTACTTC.

The genes are TRBV18 and TRBJ2-2, with D tentatively TRBD2 (5 bases). CDR1 is KGHSH and CDR2 is LQKENI in the germline V gene. The CDR3 extends over 15 amino acids. V was shortened by 3 bases and J by 4 bases, with 12 bases between the two germline ends. Here the CDR3 reads CASSPFGDSTGELFF. The CDR3 DNA reads TGTGCCAGCTCACCGTTCGGGGATAGCACCGGGGAGCTGTTTTTT.

V gene TRBV5-5 combines with J gene TRBJ1-1; D is uncertain. Germline V gene sequence: CDR1 SGHKS, CDR2 YYEKEE (reference sequence). CDR3 length: 14 residues. With 0 bases removed from V and 2 bases from J, the gap between germline ends came to 8 bases. In DNA, the CDR3 is TGTGCCAGCAGCTTGGGACAAGTTAACACTGAAGCTTTCTTT. Residues: CASSLGQVNTEAFF.

This clone was counted a single time. The chain joins TRBV19 to TRBJ1-2, with 7 bases that match TRBD1. V was pared by 5 bases and J by 4 bases, with 10 bases of the junction left unmatched. CDR3 length: 15 residues. Germline CDR1 reads LNHDA; CDR2 reads SQIVND (reference sequence). CDR3 nucleotides: TGTGCCAGTAGTCTCCCGGGACAGCTTTCCTATGGCTACACCTTC. This translates into CASSLPGQLSYGYTF.

The rearrangement uses TRBV30 and TRBJ2-1; tentatively, D is TRBD2 (6 bases). The V end lost 8 bases, the J end lost 1 base, and 18 bases lay between the germline ends. Germline values: CDR1 GTSNPN, CDR2 SVGIG (reference sequence). The CDR3 sequence is 15 residues long. The CDR3 sequence is CATRLSGLSYNEQFF. Written as DNA, the CDR3 is TGTGCCACCAGACTTAGCGGCCTATCCTACAATGAGCAGTTCTTC.

This sequence joins TRBV23-1 and TRBJ2-3, with 13 bases matching TRBD2. TRBV23-1 is annotated as an ORF whose role is uncertain. V shed 8 bases and J 6 bases; nucleotides not matched to a gene: 14. CDR3 length: 17 amino acids. DNA of the CDR3: TGCGCCAGCGTGACAGGGAAACTAGCGGGAGGGTGGGATACGCAGTATTTT. This encodes CASVTGKLAGGWDTQYF.

The rearrangement joins TRBV18 to TRBJ1-5; no clear D gene. Germline CDR1 reads KGHSH; CDR2 reads LQKENI. Deletions cut 2 bases from V and 3 bases from J, with 8 bases between. The CDR3 has 14 residues. The DNA for the CDR3 is TGTGCCAGCTCACCATACGGTATCAATCAGCCCCAGCATTTT. As protein: CASSPYGINQPQHF.

CDR3 DNA: TGTGCCAGTAGCGCTGGGGGGGGCAAAAATCAGCCCCAGCATTTT. Translating gives CASSAGGGKNQPQHF. The chain carries TRBV19 and TRBJ1-5, with D possibly TRBD1 on 6 matching bases. Germline CDR1 and CDR2: LNHDA and SQIVND (reference sequence). V gave up 6 bases and J gave up 4 bases, with 16 bases separating them. CDR3 length: 15 residues.

This clone was seen once. The gene calls are TRBV11-3 and TRBJ1-4; possibly TRBD1 for D (6 bases). The germline V gene encodes CDR1 SGHNT and CDR2 YENEEA. This CDR3 region has 14 residues. V was trimmed by 4 bases and J by 3 bases, leaving 9 bases between them. In DNA form, the CDR3 reads TGTGCCAGCAGCTCCAGGGGCCCTAATGAAAAACTGTTTTTT. This encodes CASSSRGPNEKLFF.

This clone was detected only a few times. The rearrangement uses TRBV30 and TRBJ2-3; TRBD2 agrees at 8 bases. Germline loops: CDR1 GTSNPN, CDR2 SVGIG (reference sequence). J lost 9 bases, V lost 4 bases, and 12 bases had no gene match. This CDR3 is 14 amino acids long. The CDR3 bases are TGTGCCTGGAAGGCGGGAGGCTCCCCCCCCACGCAGTATTTT. Protein sequence: CAWKAGGSPPTQYF.

This clone was seen a handful of times. The chain couples TRBV19 to TRBJ1-1; D gene uncertain. Trimming removed 8 bases from V and 1 base from J, with 11 bases in between. CDR1 is LNHDA, CDR2 SQIVND, per germline (reference sequence). The CDR3 runs to 13 residues. CDR3 in DNA: TGTGCCAGTTCTCGATACAGGAACACTGAAGCTTTCTTT. This encodes CASSRYRNTEAFF.

The CDR3 loop is CASSLRRPLAGAGNEQFF. CDR3 in DNA: TGTGCCAGCAGCTTAAGGAGACCTCTAGCGGGAGCAGGAAATGAGCAGTTCTTC. The genes are TRBV7-9 and TRBJ2-1, with TRBD2 matching 10 bases. Germline values: CDR1 SEHNR, CDR2 FQNEAQ (reference sequence). This CDR3 is built from 18 residues. V shed 2 bases and J 7 bases; nucleotides not matched to a gene: 14.

The chain recombines TRBV28 with TRBJ1-3; no clear D. Germline assignment: CDR1 MDHEN and CDR2 SYDVKM. The CDR3 extends over 12 amino acids. Trimming cost V 8 bases and J 0 bases, with 5 bases left between them. CDR3 in amino acids: CASLSSGNTIYF. The CDR3 DNA follows: TGTGCCAGCCTAAGCTCTGGAAACACCATATATTTT. Full variable domain (rest looked up from reference TRBV28 and TRBJ1-3): DVKVTQSSRYLVKRTGEKVFLECVQDMDHENMFWYRQDPGLGLRLIYFSYDVKMKEKGDIPEGYSVSREKKERFSLILESASTNQTSMYLCASLSSGNTIYFGEGSWLTVV.

The chain has TRBV28 and TRBJ2-6; maybe TRBD1 (5 bases). The V gene lost 3 bases and the J gene lost 0 bases, with 15 bases spanning the gap. The germline V gene encodes CDR1 MDHEN and CDR2 SYDVKM. This CDR3 is 18 amino acids long. The CDR3 DNA follows: TGTGCCAGCAGTTTTCCCCCTGGACACCTCTCTGGGGCCAACGTCCTGACTTTC. This gives the protein CASSFPPGHLSGANVLTF.

This chain connects TRBV2 to TRBJ1-1; 7 bases are a match to TRBD1. V dropped 7 bases and J dropped 0; count of bases not matched to a gene: 5. Germline CDR1 SNHLY, CDR2 FYNNEI. The CDR3 extends over 14 amino acids. The CDR3 DNA reads as TGTGCCAGCACCGTTGGGACAGTGAACACTGAAGCTTTCTTT. It encodes CASTVGTVNTEAFF. The whole variable domain, filled in from reference TRBV2 and TRBJ1-1, reads EPEVTQTPSHQVTQMGQEVILRCVPISNHLYFYWYRQILGQKVEFLVSFYNNEISEKSEIFDDQFSVERPDGSNFTLKIRSTKLEDSAMYFCASTVGTVNTEAFFGQGTRLTVV.